This TCR beta chain originates from a study of blood T cells in healthy people across ages. This clonotype has just a few counts. This CDR3 has 13 residues. V dropped 4 bases and J dropped 11 bases, with 17 bases sitting between them. The germline V gene has CDR1 LGHNA and CDR2 YSLEER. Together with a sample-barcoded 5' primer, a J-beta primer mix was included in a second PCR lasting about 6 to 12 cycles. Tagging of each cDNA molecule was performed by a template-switch adaptor with 12 random nucleotides. TCRdb independently ran MiXCR on the 5' RACE reads; one entry per CDR3 protein. Among hundreds of thousands of distinct CDR3 sequences, about 25% were seen once, and the ten largest hold roughly 10%. These data were likewise used in another study, on T cells of mothers and their children.

The chain uses TRBV4-3 and TRBJ1-1, with TRBD1 as a possible D gene (5 bases). The receptor's source is a boy aged 5 to 17 in good health. The sample comprised blood. The CDR3, as DNA: TGCGCCAGCAGCCCCTCCGGGTCCGGGGCTGCTTTCTTT. Amino acid sequence: CASSPSGSGAAFF.